These 16 T cell receptor beta chains share one sample of origin, sequenced in a study of blood T cell repertoires in COVID-19 (dated by TCRdb to the early 2020s). Receptor amplification or capture employed the immunoSEQ multiplex PCR assay. What TCRdb holds here is the immuneACCESS table cut down to in-frame rearrangements. Part of the clones is not present; checked against another copy, under half of the missing clones reflect an unresolved V gene, and the others are unexplained. A total of 95,000 to 150,000 clones appear in this sample, 78% of them only once. The ten largest clones capture over 2% of the sample. Material: peripheral blood. The receptors stem from an older man with acute or convalescent COVID-19.

The chain employs TRBV30 and TRBJ2-2; 9 bases are shared with TRBD2. The germline V gene encodes CDR1 GTSNPN and CDR2 SVGIG (reference sequence). J was trimmed by 7 bases and V by 0 bases; bases with no gene match: 6. The CDR3 sequence is 15 residues long. The CDR3 DNA is TGTGCCTGGAGTGTTAAGCGGGGGGTTATCGGGGAGCTGTTTTTT. Translating gives CAWSVKRGVIGELFF.

The gene calls are TRBV4-2 and TRBJ1-6; D perhaps matches TRBD1 (5 bases). Germline V gives CDR1 LGHNA, CDR2 YNFKEQ. The length of the CDR3 is 16 residues. Deletions cut 1 base from V and 8 bases from J, with 15 bases between. This chain's CDR3 is CASSQVSRWGDSPLHF. The CDR3 DNA follows: TGTGCCAGCAGCCAAGTTTCGCGGTGGGGGGATTCACCCCTCCACTTT.

The J gene is TRBJ1-6, the V gene TRBV19; a weak D match, TRBD1 (5 bases). Germline CDR1 LNHDA, CDR2 SQIVND (reference sequence). There are 14 residues in the CDR3. V was pared by 6 bases and J by 6 bases, with 12 bases between. The CDR3, as DNA: TGTGCCAGTAGCAGCAGGGTGGGTAATTCACCCCTCCACTTT. Amino acid sequence: CASSSRVGNSPLHF.

V gene TRBV5-1 combines with J gene TRBJ1-2; D call uncertain. V was clipped by 1 base and J by 7 bases, with 8 bases between them. The CDR3 length is 12 residues. The germline gives CDR1 SGHRS, CDR2 YFSETQ. This chain's CDR3 is CASSLSLGGYTF. The CDR3 bases are TGCGCCAGCAGCTTGAGCCTTGGTGGCTACACCTTC.

The chain links TRBV29-1 to TRBJ2-5, with 9 bases fitting TRBD1. The CDR3 length is 15 residues. In germline, CDR1 is SQVTM, CDR2 ANQGSEA. The trim removed 6 bases at V and 1 base at J, leaving 9 bases unmatched. This CDR3 is CSVIAGTGFQETQYF. The CDR3 nucleotides are TGCAGCGTGATCGCCGGGACAGGGTTCCAAGAGACCCAGTACTTC.

This chain uses TRBV9 with TRBJ1-1; tentatively, D is TRBD1 (6 bases). Germline CDR1 is SGDLS and CDR2 is YYNGEE. The V gene lost 3 bases and the J gene lost 2 bases, with 17 bases spanning the gap. CDR3 size: 16 residues. The CDR3, as DNA: TGTGCCAGCAGCGCCTTGCAGGGAGGGGGAAACACTGAAGCTTTCTTT. Protein product: CASSALQGGGNTEAFF.

This chain connects TRBV2 to TRBJ1-4, with D possibly being TRBD1 (6 bases). CDR1 and CDR2 (germline): SNHLY, FYNNEI. The V end lost 3 bases, the J end lost 3 bases, and 11 bases lay between the germline ends. This CDR3 contains 15 residues. Here the CDR3 DNA reads TGTGCCAGCAGTGACAGGGGCCAAGCTAATGAAAAACTGTTTTTT. The encoded protein is CASSDRGQANEKLFF.

This clone is a singleton in its sample. The rearrangement uses TRBV19 and TRBJ2-1; the match to TRBD2 covers 11 bases. This CDR3 comprises 17 residues. Germline CDR1 LNHDA, CDR2 SQIVND (reference sequence). V lost 5 bases, J lost 6 bases, and 12 bases stayed unmatched. The DNA for the CDR3 is TGTGCCAGTAGTCCCCTAGCGGGGGGCTTAGTTGGCAATGAGCAGTTCTTC. Translated, it gives CASSPLAGGLVGNEQFF.

This clone was recorded once. The chain couples TRBV11-3 to TRBJ2-1, with a weak D call TRBD1 (6 bases). Trimming removed 2 bases from V and 4 bases from J, with 15 bases in between. This CDR3 region has 16 residues. Germline CDR1 SGHNT, CDR2 YENEEA. CDR3 bases: TGTGCCAGCAGCTTAATCCGGACAGCAGGATACAATGAGCAGTTCTTC. Translation gives CASSLIRTAGYNEQFF.

The chain joins TRBV25-1 to TRBJ2-1; TRBD2 aligns across 9 bases. The CDR3 is 14 residues long. In germline, CDR1 is MGHDK, CDR2 SYGVNS. The V segment lost 5 bases and the J segment 6 bases; nucleotides outside the gene matches: 5. CDR3 bases: TGTGCCAGCAGTTCTGCGGGGGGGCGCAATGAGCAGTTCTTC. Translating it yields CASSSAGGRNEQFF.

J is TRBJ1-4 and V is TRBV19, with a possible D match to TRBD1 (5 bases). The CDR3 runs to 14 residues. V lost 7 bases to trimming and J lost 3 bases, with 12 bases between them. Germline-derived CDR1 and CDR2 are LNHDA and SQIVND (reference sequence). CDR3 region: CASISDTPNEKLFF. Here the CDR3 DNA reads TGTGCCAGTATCTCGGACACACCTAATGAAAAACTGTTTTTT.

This clone was seen only a few times. The chain is built from TRBV6-1 and TRBJ2-7, with D possibly matching TRBD1 (5 bases). The V and J ends lost 2 bases and 5 bases respectively, with 13 bases between them. The CDR3 is 14 residues long. Germline CDR1 MNHNS, CDR2 SASEGT. CDR3 sequence (DNA): TGTGCCAGCAGTGAAAAAGGGGCGTTGGACGAGCAGTACTTC. It translates to CASSEKGALDEQYF.

The chain uses TRBV6-2 or TRBV6-3 and TRBJ2-4; 8 bases match TRBD1. With 5 bases clipped from V and 4 bases from J, the junction kept 7 bases outside the gene matches. From germline, CDR1 is MNHEY and CDR2 SVGEGT. The CDR3 has 15 residues. CDR3: CASSTRGRDKNIQYF. The CDR3 coding sequence is TGTGCCAGCAGTACCAGGGGGCGAGATAAAAACATTCAGTACTTC.

In DNA form, the CDR3 reads TGTGCCAGCAGTGAGGGGACAGGGAAATCACCCCTCCACTTT. This gives the protein CASSEGTGKSPLHF. The V call is TRBV6-4, the J call TRBJ1-6, with 9 bases that match TRBD1. V shed 3 bases, J shed 10 bases, and the junction held 4 bases outside the gene matches. Germline values: CDR1 MRHNA, CDR2 SNTAGT. CDR3 length: 14 residues.

This chain links TRBV3-1 (or the pseudogene TRBV3-2) with TRBJ2-7, with D unclear. The CDR3 length is 11 residues. Per the germline V gene, CDR1 is LGHDT and CDR2 is YNNKEL (reference sequence). V was pared by 4 bases and J by 7 bases, with 8 bases between. The CDR3 reads CASSLFGEQYF. The CDR3 DNA reads TGTGCCAGCAGCCTCTTCGGGGAGCAGTACTTC.

The J gene is TRBJ2-4, the V gene TRBV4-1; 9 bases fit TRBD2. Germline V gene lookup returns CDR1 MGHRA and CDR2 YSYEKL. Losses at the gene ends were 4 bases for V and 0 bases for J; bases not matched to a gene: 13. The CDR3 runs to 19 residues. CDR3: CASSPGRSGGQLAKNIQYF. The DNA for the CDR3 is TGCGCCAGCAGCCCAGGGCGTAGCGGGGGACAACTAGCCAAAAACATTCAGTACTTC.